One sample yielded the 7 T cell receptor beta chains listed below, sequenced in a study of blood T cell repertoires in COVID-19. Sequenced by immunoSEQ multiplex PCR; TCRdb stores in-frame clones only, minus some. The sample has about 300,000 clones; roughly 85% are singletons. Sequenced input: PBMCs or T cells enriched from blood (not recorded which). These receptors all stem from a woman aged 25 to 45 who had recovered from COVID-19.

V is TRBV7-9 and J is TRBJ2-5, with D possibly matching TRBD2 (5 bases). The germline V and J ends were trimmed by 3 bases and 7 bases, with 27 bases remaining between them. This CDR3 is 18 amino acids long. Germline V gene sequence: CDR1 SEHNR, CDR2 FQNEAQ (reference sequence). The CDR3 region has the DNA TGTGCCAGCAGCTTGGTGGCGGGTGGCCGAAACCGGCACACGACCCAGTACTTC. Encoded protein: CASSLVAGGRNRHTTQYF.

The V and J genes are TRBV27 and TRBJ2-5; D is possibly TRBD2 (5 bases). The germline V gene has CDR1 MNHEY and CDR2 SMNVEV (reference sequence). The CDR3 has 13 residues. V was shortened by 6 bases and J by 4 bases, with 12 bases between the two germline ends. CDR3 loop: CASRDGSGETQYF. DNA for the CDR3: TGTGCCAGCAGGGATGGGAGCGGAGAGACCCAGTACTTC.

The chain joins TRBV2 to TRBJ1-2, with 7 bases that match TRBD1. CDR3 size: 14 residues. Per the germline V gene, CDR1 is SNHLY and CDR2 is FYNNEI. J was trimmed by 5 bases and V by 3 bases; bases with no gene match: 6. The CDR3 bases are TGTGCCAGCAGTGATACGACAGGGCTGTATGGCTACACCTTC. Encoded protein: CASSDTTGLYGYTF.

The V gene is TRBV2, the J gene TRBJ2-2; 10 nucleotides line up with TRBD1. Germline CDR1 reads SNHLY; CDR2 reads FYNNEI. Losses at the gene ends were 9 bases for V and 5 bases for J; bases not matched to a gene: 6. This CDR3 comprises 14 residues. DNA for the CDR3: TGTGCCAGGGCCTGGACAGGGGGAACCGGGGAGCTGTTTTTT. It translates to CARAWTGGTGELFF.

The chain has TRBV5-1 and TRBJ2-1, with TRBD2 as a possible D gene (5 bases). V lost 2 bases, J lost 10 bases, and 19 bases lay in between. The V gene's germline CDR1 is SGHRS and CDR2 YFSETQ. This CDR3 contains 15 residues. CDR3 nucleotide sequence: TGCGCCAGCAGCTTTGTGGGCGTGGGAGCGGTCGAGCAGTTCTTC. Protein sequence: CASSFVGVGAVEQFF.

V is TRBV29-1 and J is TRBJ2-3; the match to TRBD2 covers 7 bases. The CDR3 contains 15 residues. With V trimmed by 2 bases and J by 5 bases, 10 bases remained unmatched. Germline V lookup: CDR1 SQVTM, CDR2 ANQGSEA. The CDR3 here is CSVEWGGLVGDTQYF. CDR3 DNA sequence: TGCAGCGTTGAATGGGGTGGACTAGTGGGAGATACGCAGTATTTT.

J is TRBJ2-7 and V is TRBV29-1; 7 nucleotides match TRBD1. The germline V gene encodes CDR1 SQVTM and CDR2 ANQGSEA. J lost 6 bases, V lost 7 bases, and 9 bases had no gene match. The CDR3 has 12 amino acids. The CDR3 DNA reads as TGCAGCGCTTACCAAACAGGGGCCGAGCAGTACTTC. It codes for CSAYQTGAEQYF.